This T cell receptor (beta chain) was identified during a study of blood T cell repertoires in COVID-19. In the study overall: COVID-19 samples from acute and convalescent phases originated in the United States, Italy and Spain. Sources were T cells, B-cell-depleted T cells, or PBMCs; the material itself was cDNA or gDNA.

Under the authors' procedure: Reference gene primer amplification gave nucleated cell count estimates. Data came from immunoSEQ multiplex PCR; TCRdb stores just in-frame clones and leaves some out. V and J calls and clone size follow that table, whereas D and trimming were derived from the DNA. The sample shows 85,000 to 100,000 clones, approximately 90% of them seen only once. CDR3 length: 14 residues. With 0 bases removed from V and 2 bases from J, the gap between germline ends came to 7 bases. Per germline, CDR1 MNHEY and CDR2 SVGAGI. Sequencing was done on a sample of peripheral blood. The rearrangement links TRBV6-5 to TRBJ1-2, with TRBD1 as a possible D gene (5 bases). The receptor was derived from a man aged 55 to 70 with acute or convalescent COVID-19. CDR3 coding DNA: TGTGCCAGCAGTTACTCCCAGGGAAACTATGGCTACACCTTC. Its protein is CASSYSQGNYGYTF.